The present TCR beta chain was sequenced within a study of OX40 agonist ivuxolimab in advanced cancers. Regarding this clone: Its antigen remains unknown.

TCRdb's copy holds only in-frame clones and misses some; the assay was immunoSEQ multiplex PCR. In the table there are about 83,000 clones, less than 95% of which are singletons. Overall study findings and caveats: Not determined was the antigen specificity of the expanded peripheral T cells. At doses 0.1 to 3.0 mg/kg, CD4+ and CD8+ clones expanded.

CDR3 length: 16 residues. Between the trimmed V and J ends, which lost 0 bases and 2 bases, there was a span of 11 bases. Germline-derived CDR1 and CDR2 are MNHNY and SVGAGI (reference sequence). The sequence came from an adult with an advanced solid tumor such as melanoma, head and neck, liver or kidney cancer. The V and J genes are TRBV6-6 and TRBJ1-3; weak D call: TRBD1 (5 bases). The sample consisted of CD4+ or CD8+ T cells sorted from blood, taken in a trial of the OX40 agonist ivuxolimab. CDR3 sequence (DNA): TGTGCCAGCAGTTACTCGTGGCCAGGGCCTGGAAACACCATATATTTT. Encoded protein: CASSYSWPGPGNTIYF.